Each of the 32 T cell receptor beta chains below was sequenced from the same sample in a study of TIL therapy for anti-PD-1-resistant metastatic lung cancer. This was the immunoSEQ v3 assay. The assay was immunoSEQ multiplex PCR, and TCRdb's table has in-frame clones only and misses some. The data contain just under 60,000 clones, around 79% of them seen just once; the ten biggest clones take up less than 2%. Indicated time point: pre-treatment sample, taken before nivolumab and TIL therapy. Here the sequenced sample was blood, taken at baseline. The origin of the receptors is a person aged 25-85 years with non-small cell lung cancer.

This clone was counted between two and nine times. This chain uses TRBV7-9 with TRBJ2-6; 7 nucleotides line up with TRBD1. The germline V gene encodes CDR1 SEHNR and CDR2 FQNEAQ (reference sequence). This CDR3 has 14 amino acids. J lost 4 bases, V lost 4 bases, and 1 base had no gene match. CDR3 DNA: TGTGCCAGCAGCTGGACAGGAGGGGCCAACGTCCTGACTTTC. Translated: CASSWTGGANVLTF.

This chain joins TRBV18 and TRBJ2-1; D remains ambiguous. Germline V gene lookup returns CDR1 KGHSH and CDR2 LQKENI. V lost 2 bases, J lost 4 bases, and 9 bases lay in between. This CDR3 is 14 amino acids long. CDR3 sequence (DNA): TGTGCCAGCTCACCAGTGAACGAATACAATGAGCAGTTCTTC. Translated, it gives CASSPVNEYNEQFF. Full variable domain (missing parts from reference TRBV18 and TRBJ2-1): NAGVMQNPRHLVRRRGQEARLRCSPMKGHSHVYWYRQLPEEGLKFMVYLQKENIIDESGMPKERFSAEFPKEGPSILRIQQVVRGDSAAYFCASSPVNEYNEQFFGPGTRLTVL.

This chain joins TRBV11-2 and TRBJ2-5; TRBD1 or TRBD2 may be the D gene (5 bases each). This CDR3 is built from 13 residues. V lost 5 bases and J 4 bases, leaving 11 bases between the germline ends. The germline gives CDR1 SGHAT, CDR2 FQNNGV. Written as DNA, the CDR3 is TGTGCCAGCAGCGGGGCTAGCAGAGAGACCCAGTACTTC. This encodes CASSGASRETQYF.

This clone has just a few counts. V is TRBV28 and J is TRBJ1-2; no reliable D call. This CDR3 is 13 amino acids long. Germline V CDR1 and CDR2: MDHEN, SYDVKM. The V and J ends lost 5 bases and 4 bases respectively, with 11 bases between them. The CDR3 region has the DNA TGTGCCAGCAGTCAAGAGGCAGTCTATGGCTACACCTTC. Amino acids: CASSQEAVYGYTF.

The J gene is TRBJ2-7, the V gene TRBV7-2, with D perhaps being TRBD1 or TRBD2 (5 bases each). V gave up 4 bases and J gave up 7 bases, with 17 bases separating them. Germline CDR1 SGHTA, CDR2 FQGNSA. The CDR3 covers 14 residues. DNA of the CDR3: TGTGCCAGCAGCTCTTCTGACTACCCAGGGGAGCAGTACTTC. This encodes CASSSSDYPGEQYF. The full variable domain, completed using reference TRBV7-2 and TRBJ2-7, is GAGVSQSPSNKVTEKGKDVELRCDPISGHTALYWYRQSLGQGLEFLIYFQGNSAPDKSGLPSDRFSAERTGGSVSTLTIQRTQQEDSAVYLCASSSSDYPGEQYFGPGTRLTVT.

The genes are TRBV6-5 and TRBJ1-4; 8 nucleotides agree with TRBD1. J gave up 7 bases and V 0 bases, and 4 bases lay outside the gene matches. CDR3 size: 15 residues. Germline values: CDR1 MNHEY, CDR2 SVGAGI. The CDR3 coding sequence is TGTGCCAGCAGTTACTCGACCAGGGGGCCTGAAAAACTGTTTTTT. Translating gives CASSYSTRGPEKLFF.

The chain recombines TRBV19 with TRBJ2-3, with TRBD2 identical over 7 bases. CDR3 length: 16 residues. V trimming: 3 bases; J trimming: 6 bases; junction bases outside the gene matches: 12. The germline gives CDR1 LNHDA, CDR2 SQIVND (reference sequence). The CDR3 loop is CASSIQGTPRGDTQYF. In DNA form, the CDR3 reads TGTGCCAGTAGTATTCAGGGCACCCCGCGGGGGGATACGCAGTATTTT.

This sequence joins TRBV7-7 and TRBJ2-5, with TRBD2 identical over 10 bases. CDR1 is SSHAT and CDR2 is FNYEAQ in the germline V gene (reference sequence). The CDR3 length is 14 residues. The trim removed 5 bases at V and 5 bases at J, leaving 5 bases unmatched. Written as DNA, the CDR3 is TGTGCCAGCAGCGCCAGCGGGGGGGATGAGACCCAGTACTTC. Translated: CASSASGGDETQYF.

In nucleotides, the CDR3 is TGTGCCAGCTCACGGGACGCCCGTGAAAAACTGTTTTTT. As protein: CASSRDAREKLFF. The chain joins TRBV18 to TRBJ1-4, with a weak D call TRBD1 (5 bases). Trimming removed 4 bases at V and 7 bases at J, with 10 bases between. CDR3 length: 13 amino acids. Germline V gives CDR1 KGHSH, CDR2 LQKENI.

This clone was detected a few times. This chain uses TRBV6-6 with TRBJ2-7; D is ambiguous. Trimming cost V 5 bases and J 6 bases, with 11 bases left between them. This CDR3 comprises 12 residues. Germline V gene lookup returns CDR1 MNHNY and CDR2 SVGAGI (reference sequence). The CDR3 bases are TGTGCCAGCAGTCCACTCTCCCGCGAGCAGTACTTC. It is translated as CASSPLSREQYF.

To note about this clone: Germline and junction disagree at one end, which may indicate a read error. The rearrangement uses TRBV7-7 and TRBJ2-7; D unclear. Germline-derived CDR1 and CDR2 are SSHAT and FNYEAQ (reference sequence). This CDR3 comprises 13 residues. CDR3 coding DNA: TGTGCTAGCAGCCCCGGCGGTACCTACGAGCAGTACTTC. It encodes CASSPGGTYEQYF. The full variable domain, rest sourced from reference TRBV7-7 and TRBJ2-7, is GAGVSQSPRYKVTKRGQDVTLRCDPISSHATLYWYQQALGQGPEFLTYFNYEAQPDKSGLPSDRFSAERPEGSISTLTIQRTEQRDSAMYRCASSPGGTYEQYFGPGTRLTVT.

This CDR3 reads CASSVIISEQYF. The DNA for the CDR3 is TGTGCCAGCAGCGTCATTATATCCGAGCAGTACTTC. The chain links TRBV7-8 to TRBJ2-7; D is uncertain. V lost 5 bases and J lost 6, with 11 bases in between. Germline CDR1 is SGHVS and CDR2 is FQNEAQ. The CDR3 has 12 residues.

This clone was detected only a few times. The chain couples TRBV4-1 to TRBJ2-7, with 7 bases that match TRBD2. There are 13 residues in the CDR3. V was pared by 1 base and J by 12 bases, with 9 bases of the junction left unmatched. Looked up from germline, CDR1 is MGHRA and CDR2 is YSYEKL. CDR3 in amino acids: CASSQGSGAARYF. The CDR3 DNA is TGCGCCAGCAGCCAAGGAAGCGGGGCTGCGCGGTACTTC.

The chain has TRBV4-3 and TRBJ1-1; D might be TRBD1 (6 bases). CDR3 length: 14 amino acids. Germline CDR1 LGHNA, CDR2 YSLEER. The V and J ends lost 0 bases and 5 bases respectively, with 10 bases between them. The CDR3 DNA sequence: TGCGCCAGCAGCCAAGAGCAGGGGAGTACTGAAGCTTTCTTT. Translation: CASSQEQGSTEAFF.

Only a few counts were recorded for this clone. The chain uses TRBV15 and TRBJ1-4; unclear D gene. V dropped 1 base and J dropped 7 bases, with 1 base sitting between them. The CDR3 has 11 amino acids. Germline V gene data show CDR1 as LNHNV and CDR2 as YYDKDF (reference sequence). The CDR3 region is CATSRGEKLFF. DNA of the CDR3: TGTGCCACCAGCAGAGGTGAAAAACTGTTTTTT. The variable domain in full, completed from reference TRBV15 and TRBJ1-4, reads DAMVIQNPRYQVTQFGKPVTLSCSQTLNHNVMYWYQQKSSQAPKLLFHYYDKDFNNEADTPDNFQSRRPNTSFCFLDIRSPGLGDTAMYLCATSRGEKLFFGSGTQLSVL.

J is TRBJ2-3 and V is TRBV4-2; D call uncertain. The V and J ends lost 3 bases and 7 bases respectively, with 11 bases between them. The CDR3 is made up of 13 amino acids. The germline gives CDR1 LGHNA, CDR2 YNFKEQ. Written as DNA, the CDR3 is TGTGCCAGCAGCCAGGAAACAAGATATACGCAGTATTTT. It yields the protein CASSQETRYTQYF.

J is TRBJ2-7 and V is TRBV6-6, with D possibly TRBD2 on 5 matching bases. CDR1 and CDR2 from the germline V gene are MNHNY and SVGAGI (reference sequence). This CDR3 is 12 amino acids long. CDR3 DNA: TGTGCTAGCGACGGGGACTCCTACGAGCAGTACTTC. Amino acids: CASDGDSYEQYF.

The V gene is TRBV2, the J gene TRBJ1-5, with 9 positions matching TRBD1. The CDR3 loop spans 13 amino acids. With 6 bases clipped from V and 7 bases from J, the junction kept 4 bases outside the gene matches. CDR1 and CDR2 from the germline V gene are SNHLY and FYNNEI. CDR3 DNA: TGTGCCAGCAGCTGGGACAGGGTCCAGCCCCAGCATTTT. This codes for CASSWDRVQPQHF.

The rearrangement uses TRBV7-9 and TRBJ2-5, with no clear D. The V end lost 5 bases, the J end lost 3 bases, and 10 bases lay between the germline ends. The germline V gene has CDR1 SEHNR and CDR2 FQNEAQ (reference sequence). This CDR3 is 13 amino acids long. As DNA, the CDR3 is TGTGCCAGCAGCCTACCCCAAAAAGAGACCCAGTACTTC. Protein sequence: CASSLPQKETQYF.

The gene calls are TRBV2 and TRBJ1-1; 10 bases match TRBD1. CDR1 SNHLY and CDR2 FYNNEI come from the germline V gene. The CDR3 runs 13 residues. V lost 4 bases, J lost 6 bases, and 2 bases stayed unmatched. In nucleotides, the CDR3 is TGTGCCAGCAGTGGACAGGGGGCACCTGAAGCTTTCTTT. It codes for CASSGQGAPEAFF.

The CDR3 coding sequence is TGTGCCAGTAGTATTTCGTGGGGGCTCGGCAATCAGCCCCAGCATTTT. Translation gives CASSISWGLGNQPQHF. V usage is TRBV19 and J usage is TRBJ1-5, with a possible D match to TRBD1 (6 bases). Trimming cost V 3 bases and J 2 bases, with 14 bases left between them. Germline loops: CDR1 LNHDA, CDR2 SQIVND (reference sequence). The CDR3 extends over 16 amino acids.

The V call is TRBV6-1, the J call TRBJ2-1; either TRBD1 or TRBD2 may fit D (5 bases each). This CDR3 is built from 16 residues. Germline-derived CDR1 and CDR2 are MNHNS and SASEGT. Trimming shortened V by 0 bases and J by 1 base, and 10 bases separated the two germline ends. This CDR3 reads CASSEAGVGSYNEQFF. DNA for the CDR3: TGTGCCAGCAGTGAAGCGGGGGTAGGATCCTACAATGAGCAGTTCTTC.

The V gene is TRBV6-5, the J gene TRBJ2-5, with D possibly TRBD2 on 5 matching bases. Gene TRBJ2-7 matches the end of the DNA better, so the J call may be wrong. Germline loops: CDR1 MNHEY, CDR2 SVGAGI. The CDR3 totals 14 residues. The CDR3: CASTRGLGSYEQYF. The CDR3 nucleotides are TGTGCCAGCACCCGCGGGCTAGGATCCTACGAGCAGTACTTC.

The chain uses TRBV4-3 and TRBJ1-2; 9 positions match TRBD1. Germline V CDR1 and CDR2: LGHNA, YSLEER. This CDR3 has 14 amino acids. J lost 4 bases, V lost 3 bases, and 3 bases had no gene match. The DNA for the CDR3 is TGCGCCAGCAGCCAGACGACAGGGGGCTATGGCTACACCTTC. This gives the protein CASSQTTGGYGYTF.

This chain joins TRBV4-1 and TRBJ1-5, with D tentatively TRBD1 (5 bases). The CDR3 extends over 15 amino acids. V dropped 2 bases and J dropped 9 bases, with 17 bases sitting between them. The germline CDR1 and CDR2 sequences are MGHRA and YSYEKL. In DNA, the CDR3 is TGCGCCAGCAGCCAAACCCCAGGGACGGGTTGGCCCCAGCATTTT. This sequence encodes CASSQTPGTGWPQHF.

The chain combines TRBV18 with TRBJ1-1, with 7 bases matching TRBD1. The CDR3 has 16 amino acids. The germline gives CDR1 KGHSH, CDR2 LQKENI. Trimming took 5 bases from V and 0 from J; bases not matched to a gene: 9. CDR3 DNA sequence: TGTGCCAGCTCAACTAGAGGAGGGGGCCTGAACACTGAAGCTTTCTTT. Protein product: CASSTRGGGLNTEAFF.

The rearrangement uses TRBV18 and TRBJ1-2; unclear D gene. Trimming took 2 bases from V and 8 from J, leaving 15 bases between them. CDR3 length: 14 residues. Germline lookup yields CDR1 KGHSH and CDR2 LQKENI. CDR3 in amino acids: CASSPGGQVSGYTF. CDR3 coding DNA: TGTGCCAGCTCACCAGGCGGCCAGGTCAGCGGCTACACCTTC.

The rearrangement joins TRBV9 to TRBJ1-1; 7 bases are a match to TRBD1. The length of the CDR3 is 14 residues. Germline CDR1 reads SGDLS; CDR2 reads YYNGEE. The V and J ends lost 3 bases and 5 bases, in that order; junction bases with no gene match: 7. CDR3 sequence reads: CASSEGAGGTEAFF. CDR3 nucleotide sequence: TGTGCCAGCAGCGAGGGGGCAGGGGGAACTGAAGCTTTCTTT.

The chain links TRBV6-1 to TRBJ2-6, with a possible D match to TRBD1 (5 bases). V dropped 1 base and J dropped 1 base, with 8 bases sitting between them. CDR3 length: 16 amino acids. Germline V gene data show CDR1 as MNHNS and CDR2 as SASEGT. CDR3: CASSEGTLSGANVLTF. As DNA, the CDR3 is TGTGCCAGCAGTGAAGGGACACTATCTGGGGCCAACGTCCTGACTTTC.

This chain joins TRBV14 and TRBJ2-3; D gene uncertain. Germline V gene lookup returns CDR1 SGHDN and CDR2 FVKESK. The CDR3 has 16 amino acids. Trimming took 2 bases from V and 0 from J, leaving 12 bases between them. CDR3 protein: CASSQPTPASTDTQYF. DNA of the CDR3: TGTGCCAGCAGCCAACCTACACCTGCTAGCACAGATACGCAGTATTTT.

The V call is TRBV5-1, the J call TRBJ2-3; D perhaps matches TRBD1 (6 bases). The germline gives CDR1 SGHRS, CDR2 YFSETQ. The CDR3 covers 14 residues. Trimming stripped 4 bases from V and 2 bases from J, with 11 bases between. The CDR3 loop reads CASSQQGYTDTQYF. In DNA, the CDR3 is TGCGCCAGCAGCCAACAGGGATACACAGATACGCAGTATTTT.

This clone was found once. V is TRBV5-7 and J is TRBJ2-7, with D perhaps matching TRBD2 (6 bases). TRBV5-7 is annotated as an ORF whose role is uncertain. The CDR3 has 15 amino acids. V was cut by 2 bases and J by 4 bases, with 16 bases left in between. The CDR3, as DNA: TGTGCCAGCAGCTTTTTTGGAGGGATCAAGTACGAGCAGTACTTC. Amino acid sequence: CASSFFGGIKYEQYF.